This T cell receptor beta chain was sequenced in a study of cytomegalovirus exposure and HLA in healthy donors. With 60 Vbeta and 13 Jbeta primers, the PCR was carried out. The protocol was immunoSEQ multiplex PCR, while the TCRdb copy is restricted to in-frame clones and leaves out a portion. This table holds approximately 170,000 clones, approximately 65% found once. The CDR3 consists of 15 residues. Germline values: CDR1 MGHRA, CDR2 YSYEKL. Concerning this clone itself: An end of the junction does not agree with germline; a read error may underlie this.

The sample consisted of PBMCs. This receptor was obtained from a man aged 35 to 55 in good health and CMV-seronegative. The J gene is TRBJ2-7, the V gene TRBV4-1; 9 bases agree with TRBD1. CDR3 in DNA: TGCGCCAACAGCCAAGATGGGACAGGGCCCTACGAGCAGTACTTC. Amino acid sequence: CANSQDGTGPYEQYF.